This T cell receptor beta chain was profiled in a study of blood T cells in healthy people across ages. The CDR3 length is 14 residues. The V and J ends lost 5 bases and 0 bases respectively, with 8 bases between them. Together with a sample-barcoded 5' primer, a J-beta primer mix was included in a second PCR lasting about 7 to 12 cycles. MiXCR, applied by TCRdb to the 5' RACE reads, yields one record per CDR3 protein. The sample lists approximately 1.5 million distinct CDR3 sequences, approximately 43% seen once, with 4% in the top ten. Study outcomes and limitations: Diversity figures based on one million T cells were deemed too low.

Details on this clonotype: The antigen is undetermined.

The source material was blood. This chain joins TRBV12-3 or TRBV12-4 and TRBJ1-3; D may be TRBD1 (5 bases). The origin of this receptor is a woman in her late teens or twenties in good health. CDR3 sequence reads: CASSQQGSGNTIYF. CDR3 nucleotides: TGTGCCAGCAGTCAGCAGGGCTCTGGAAACACCATATATTTT.